This T cell receptor beta chain was captured in a study of blood T cell repertoires in COVID-19. Background on the study: The United States, Italy and Spain were the sources of the acute and convalescent COVID-19 samples. Sources were T cells, B-cell-depleted T cells, or PBMCs; the material itself was cDNA or gDNA.

The CDR3 spans 12 residues. Germline loops: CDR1 LGHNA, CDR2 YSLEER. V was pared by 5 bases and J by 8 bases, with 12 bases between. Living in under 30 US areas, the participants were between roughly 18 and 89 years of age. In the study's own analysis: The authors estimated nucleated cell counts from reference gene primer amplification. This table comes from immunoSEQ multiplex PCR, and its TCRdb copy is limited to in-frame clones, with some not included. V, J and clone size were drawn from that table, and D and trimming were deduced from the DNA. The repertoire holds 300,000 to 500,000 clones, with approximately 87% as singletons.

The sequence came from a woman aged 25-40 years with acute COVID-19. The sample comprised PBMCs or T cells enriched from blood (not recorded which). The chain employs TRBV4-3 and TRBJ1-2; D is unresolved. Here the CDR3 reads CASSSNSWGYTF. The CDR3 nucleotides are TGCGCCAGCAGCTCAAACTCCTGGGGCTACACCTTC.